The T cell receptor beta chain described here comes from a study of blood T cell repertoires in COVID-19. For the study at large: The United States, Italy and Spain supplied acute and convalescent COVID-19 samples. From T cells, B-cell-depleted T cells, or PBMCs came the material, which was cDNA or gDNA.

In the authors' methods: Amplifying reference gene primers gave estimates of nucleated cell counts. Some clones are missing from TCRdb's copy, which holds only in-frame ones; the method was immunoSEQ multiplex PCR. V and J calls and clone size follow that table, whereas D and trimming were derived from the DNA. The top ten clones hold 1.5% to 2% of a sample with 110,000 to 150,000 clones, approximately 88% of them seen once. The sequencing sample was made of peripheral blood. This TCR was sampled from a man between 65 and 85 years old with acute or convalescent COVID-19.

CDR3 residues: CAISPDRGSGNTEAFF. CDR3 nucleotide sequence: TGTGCCATCAGCCCGGACAGGGGGTCGGGGAACACTGAAGCTTTCTTT. The chain has TRBV10-3 and TRBJ1-1; TRBD1 matches 10 bases. The CDR3 is 16 amino acids. Looked up from germline, CDR1 is ENHRY and CDR2 is SYGVKD. Trimming removed 6 bases from V and 1 base from J; junction bases left unmatched: 8.